The following is a TCR beta chain sequence with its context. Its matching antigen is unknown. V trimming: 1 base; J trimming: 7 bases; junction bases outside the gene matches: 7. Per the germline V gene, CDR1 is MGHRA and CDR2 is YSYEKL. The CDR3 sequence is 17 residues long. The data derive from a study of CD4 T cells in relation to SARS-CoV-2 and coronaviruses. Across the study: TCR beta CDR3s were sequenced after roughly ten-day antigen culture of PBMCs.

For around 11 days, around 91,000 sorted CD4+ cells grew with T cell-depleted PBMCs and CEF. Repertoires were generated with immunoSEQ multiplex PCR, while TCRdb's copy carries only in-frame clones and drops some. The data hold 36,000 or so clones, with 77% observed a single time. This TCR was sampled from an adult with COVID-19. Sequencing input: memory CD4+ T cells from PBMCs, cultured in vitro. V gene TRBV4-1 combines with J gene TRBJ2-1; 13 nucleotides align to TRBD2. DNA for the CDR3: TGCGCCAGCAGCCAAGGGCTCGGACTAGCGGGAGAGAATGAGCAGTTCTTC. Its protein product is CASSQGLGLAGENEQFF.